A selection of T cell receptor beta chains follows, all from one sample in a study of blood T cell repertoires in COVID-19. Produced via immunoSEQ multiplex PCR; TCRdb's table is partial and in-frame only. The table has approximately 170,000 clones, roughly nine tenths seen once; the top ten hold 3.5% to 4%. Input material: peripheral blood. Receptors were obtained from a woman in her 70s with acute or convalescent COVID-19. Each CDR3 is given with its conserved first and last residue. A D gene is named only where the DNA matches it firmly. Clone size appears in some rows only: once, few, many, or a class for an expanded clone.

TRBJ1-1 | TRBV9 | . | . | CASSVAQGTEAFF | TGTGCCAGCAGCGTAGCTCAGGGAACTGAAGCTTTCTTT
TRBJ2-1 | TRBV11-1 | . | TRBD1 | CASSLANSRGRTNEQFF | TGTGCCAGCAGCTTAGCGAATTCCAGGGGGCGAACCAATGAGCAGTTCTTC
TRBJ2-3 | TRBV15 | . | . | CATSRAADTQYF | TGTGCCACCAGCAGAGCGGCAGATACGCAGTATTTT
TRBJ2-3 | TRBV7-9 | . | TRBD2 | CASSRAGGPDTQYF | TGTGCCAGCAGCCGAGCGGGGGGGCCAGATACGCAGTATTTT
TRBJ2-6 | TRBV19 | . | . | CASKREGGSSGANVLTF | TGTGCCAGTAAGCGAGAGGGGGGGAGCTCTGGGGCCAACGTCCTGACTTTC
TRBJ2-4 | TRBV4-3 | . | TRBD2 | CASSQDRGTSDWVDDIQYF | TGCGCCAGCAGCCAAGATAGAGGGACTAGTGATTGGGTCGATGACATTCAGTACTTC
TRBJ1-4 | TRBV7-9 | . | . | CASSARTGYSEKLFF | TGTGCCAGCAGCGCCCGTACTGGGTACAGTGAAAAACTGTTTTTT
TRBJ2-7 | TRBV7-9 | . | . | CASSHIAGYEQYF | TGTGCCAGCAGCCACATCGCGGGCTACGAGCAGTACTTC
TRBJ2-7 | TRBV7-9 | . | TRBD1 | CASSSPGTGIYEQYF | TGTGCCAGCAGCTCCCCCGGGACAGGGATTTACGAGCAGTACTTC
TRBJ1-4 | TRBV6-5 | . | . | CASRQSNEKLFF | TGTGCCAGCAGACAGTCTAATGAAAAACTGTTTTTT
TRBJ2-3 | TRBV12-3/TRBV12-4 | . | TRBD2 | CASSGGDTDTQYF | TGTGCCTCCAGTGGGGGGGACACAGATACGCAGTATTTT
TRBJ1-6 | TRBV7-9 | . | TRBD1 | CASSPGQLNSPLHF | TGTGCCAGCAGCCCGGGACAGTTAAATTCACCCCTCCACTTT
TRBJ1-4 | TRBV3-1/TRBV3-2 | . | . | CASSQDFLVTGEKLFF | TGTGCCAGCAGCCAAGATTTCTTGGTCACGGGTGAAAAACTGTTTTTT
TRBJ1-5 | TRBV29-1 | . | . | CSVMSGGINQPQHF | TGCAGCGTTATGTCTGGGGGGATCAATCAGCCCCAGCATTTT
TRBJ2-5 | TRBV6-5 | . | . | CASSPQRARAETQYF | TGTGCCAGCAGCCCCCAGCGGGCCCGAGCGGAGACCCAGTACTTC
TRBJ2-5 | TRBV5-5 | . | . | CASSLVVRRQETQYF | TGTGCCAGCAGCTTGGTGGTCAGAAGACAAGAGACCCAGTACTTC
TRBJ2-1 | TRBV28 | once | TRBD2 | CASSRGTSGSWEQFF | TGTGCCAGCAGCCGCGGGACTAGCGGGAGTTGGGAGCAGTTCTTC
TRBJ1-2 | TRBV3-1/TRBV3-2 | . | . | CASSPSDTGAYGYTF | TGTGCCAGCAGCCCATCAGATACAGGAGCCTATGGCTACACCTTC
TRBJ1-6 | TRBV30 | . | . | CAWSAGTANSPLHF | TGTGCCTGGAGTGCGGGAACCGCTAATTCACCCCTCCACTTT
TRBJ2-1 | TRBV7-7 | . | . | CASSLGTQRWDEQFF | TGTGCCAGCAGCTTAGGCACCCAGCGTTGGGATGAGCAGTTCTTC
TRBJ1-4 | TRBV27 | . | TRBD1 | CASSLSGQGREKLFF | TGTGCCAGCAGTTTATCTGGACAGGGCCGTGAAAAACTGTTTTTT
TRBJ2-7 | TRBV3-1/TRBV3-2 | . | TRBD2 | CASSRTSGGSSYEQYF | TGTGCCAGCAGCCGCACTAGCGGGGGTTCCTCCTACGAGCAGTACTTC